Below, 30 T cell receptor beta chains from the same sample are listed, as sequenced in a study of neurological immune-mediated disorders. TCRdb analysed the 5' RACE reads with MiXCR anew, one entry per CDR3 protein. The table shows approximately 51,000 distinct CDR3 sequences, with around 3.1% occurring only once. Sequencing used PBMCs. The receptors come from a man aged 35-49 years with multiple sclerosis.

This clonotype was counted at least ten times. This chain links TRBV5-5 with TRBJ2-3; D unresolved. The CDR3 length is 14 residues. V lost 2 bases and J lost 0, with 7 bases in between. CDR1 and CDR2 from the germline V gene are SGHKS and YYEKEE (reference sequence). CDR3 nucleotide sequence: TGTGCCAGCAGCTTTGATCTTAGCACAGATACGCAGTATTTT. Translating it yields CASSFDLSTDTQYF.

This clonotype has only a few counts. The gene calls are TRBV20-1 and TRBJ1-1, with 10 bases fitting TRBD1. Germline V gene lookup returns CDR1 DFQATT and CDR2 SNEGSKA (reference sequence). This CDR3 comprises 13 residues. J lost 8 bases, V lost 5 bases, and 8 bases had no gene match. The CDR3 region is CSAQRDRGGEAFF. CDR3 coding DNA: TGCAGTGCTCAGAGGGACAGGGGAGGAGAAGCTTTCTTT.

Ten or more counts support this clonotype. V usage is TRBV20-1 and J usage is TRBJ1-5; D remains unclear. The CDR3 sequence is 15 residues long. V lost 0 bases, J lost 4 bases, and 13 bases lay in between. CDR1 and CDR2 (germline): DFQATT, SNEGSKA (reference sequence). CDR3 nucleotide sequence: TGCAGTGCTAGAGATCTGGAGACACCAAATCAGCCCCAGCATTTT. It is translated as CSARDLETPNQPQHF.

The table lists this clonotype with many counts. This chain joins TRBV25-1 and TRBJ2-6; D is ambiguous. Germline loops: CDR1 MGHDK, CDR2 SYGVNS. This CDR3 is built from 17 residues. Trimming cost V 4 bases and J 0 bases, with 13 bases left between them. DNA for the CDR3: TGTGCCAGCAGTGGAGGACGAGTCGTCTCTGGGGCCAACGTCCTGACTTTC. Translation gives CASSGGRVVSGANVLTF.

This clonotype came up many times. J is TRBJ2-2 and V is TRBV3-1, with D tentatively TRBD1 (5 bases). This CDR3 has 15 residues. Germline-derived CDR1 and CDR2 are LGHDT and YNNKEL (reference sequence). The V end lost 0 bases, the J end lost 3 bases, and 8 bases lay between the germline ends. In DNA form, the CDR3 reads TGTGCCAGCAGCCAAGATCCCAGGGACACCGGGGAGCTGTTTTTT. Translation: CASSQDPRDTGELFF.

The table lists this clonotype with many counts. The V call is TRBV7-9, the J call TRBJ2-7; no reliable D call. This CDR3 region has 17 residues. In germline, CDR1 is SEHNR, CDR2 FQNEAQ (reference sequence). The V end was cut by 2 bases, the J end by 0 bases, with 17 bases between. The CDR3 sequence: CASSLFPRQESSYEQYF. The CDR3 bases are TGTGCCAGCAGCTTATTTCCTCGGCAGGAGAGCTCCTACGAGCAGTACTTC.

This clonotype was observed many times. The V gene is TRBV18, the J gene TRBJ2-1; the match to TRBD1 covers 9 bases. From germline, CDR1 is KGHSH and CDR2 LQKENI. Trimming took 2 bases from V and 5 from J; bases not matched to a gene: 7. This CDR3 comprises 16 residues. As DNA, the CDR3 is TGTGCCAGCTCACCAGGACAGGGGCTACTCGACAATGAGCAGTTCTTC. Translation: CASSPGQGLLDNEQFF.

This clonotype was detected ten times or more. The chain is built from TRBV6-5 and TRBJ1-2; D unresolved. CDR1 and CDR2 (germline): MNHEY, SVGAGI. V was cut by 0 bases and J by 2 bases, with 7 bases left in between. The CDR3 is 14 residues long. CDR3 sequence reads: CASSYSGGNYGYTF. In nucleotides, the CDR3 is TGTGCCAGCAGTTACTCTGGCGGCAACTATGGCTACACCTTC.

The CDR3 spells CSASGGAVDTQYF. The CDR3 bases are TGCAGTGCTAGCGGGGGGGCCGTAGATACGCAGTATTTT. The chain combines TRBV20-1 with TRBJ2-3; TRBD2 agrees at 8 bases. Germline V CDR1 and CDR2: DFQATT, SNEGSKA (reference sequence). The CDR3 is made up of 13 amino acids. V lost 3 bases, J lost 5 bases, and 4 bases stayed unmatched.

This clonotype has at least ten counts. An end of the junction does not agree with germline; a read error may underlie this. The chain joins TRBV2 to TRBJ2-1; a possible D gene is TRBD2 (7 bases). From germline, CDR1 is SNHLY and CDR2 FYNNEI. The CDR3 length is 14 residues. CDR3 coding DNA: TGTGCCAGCACTGAAAGGGGGGGAGGCAATGAGCAGTTCTTC. Protein: CASTERGGGNEQFF.

This clonotype was recorded many times. The chain is built from TRBV20-1 and TRBJ2-3, with 7 bases fitting TRBD2. The CDR3 has 19 residues. V was clipped by 1 base and J by 2 bases; unmatched bases: 18. CDR1 and CDR2 (germline): DFQATT, SNEGSKA (reference sequence). CDR3 sequence: CSARVFLGDYLTSTDTQYF. In DNA form, the CDR3 reads TGCAGTGCTAGAGTTTTTTTGGGGGACTACCTAACGTCCACAGATACGCAGTATTTT.

There are many counts of this clonotype. The rearrangement links TRBV7-2 to TRBJ2-2; TRBD2 aligns across 12 bases. Germline V gives CDR1 SGHTA, CDR2 FQGNSA. This CDR3 contains 15 residues. V lost 5 bases and J lost 7; bases outside the gene matches: 5. The CDR3, as DNA: TGTGCCAGCAGCGCTAGCGGGGGGGCCGGCGGGGAGCTGTTTTTT. Translating gives CASSASGGAGGELFF.

The chain has TRBV2 and TRBJ1-5; D gene ambiguous. The CDR3 sequence is 15 residues long. V gave up 6 bases and J gave up 2 bases, with 14 bases separating them. Germline CDR1 and CDR2: SNHLY and FYNNEI. CDR3: CASSQRGTGNQPQHF. The CDR3 DNA follows: TGTGCCAGCAGCCAACGGGGTACAGGCAATCAGCCCCAGCATTTT.

Ten or more counts support this clonotype. This chain uses TRBV18 with TRBJ1-5, with no clear D. The CDR3 sequence is 14 residues long. V lost 6 bases and J 1 base, leaving 10 bases between the germline ends. Germline CDR1 is KGHSH and CDR2 is LQKENI. This chain's CDR3 is CASSRTGSNQPQHF. The DNA of the CDR3 is TGTGCCAGCTCGAGGACGGGGAGCAATCAGCCCCAGCATTTT. The variable domain in full, with the rest retrieved from reference TRBV18 and TRBJ1-5, is NAGVMQNPRHLVRRRGQEARLRCSPMKGHSHVYWYRQLPEEGLKFMVYLQKENIIDESGMPKERFSAEFPKEGPSILRIQQVVRGDSAAYFCASSRTGSNQPQHFGDGTRLSIL.

The V and J genes are TRBV15 and TRBJ2-7; the match to TRBD1 covers 8 bases. Germline CDR1 is LNHNV and CDR2 is YYDKDF (reference sequence). This CDR3 comprises 15 residues. V was clipped by 5 bases and J by 0 bases; unmatched bases: 6. The CDR3 is CATSLGQGSSYEQYF. Written as DNA, the CDR3 is TGTGCCACCAGCCTCGGACAGGGAAGCTCCTACGAGCAGTACTTC.

Many counts were recorded for this clonotype. V usage is TRBV27 and J usage is TRBJ1-5, with D perhaps matching TRBD1 (6 bases). Trimming took off 6 bases at V and 3 bases at J, with 15 bases between the two ends. From germline, CDR1 is MNHEY and CDR2 SMNVEV (reference sequence). There are 15 residues in the CDR3. The CDR3 DNA follows: TGTGCCAGCAGGGAATTCGGGACAAACAATCAGCCCCAGCATTTT. Protein product: CASREFGTNNQPQHF.

This clonotype was observed at least ten times. V usage is TRBV12-3 or TRBV12-4 and J usage is TRBJ2-4, with TRBD2 identical over 8 bases. This CDR3 comprises 14 residues. V trimming: 11 bases; J trimming: 2 bases; junction bases outside the gene matches: 8. CDR3 in amino acids: CASSGGASKNIQYF. Written as DNA, the CDR3 is TGTGCCTCCAGCGGGGGCGCCTCCAAAAACATTCAGTACTTC.

The table lists this clonotype with many counts. This sequence joins TRBV7-3 and TRBJ1-1; D call uncertain. The CDR3 runs 14 residues. V gave up 2 bases and J gave up 1 base, with 8 bases separating them. Germline V gives CDR1 SGHTA, CDR2 FQGTGA. This chain's CDR3 is CASSLSPWNTEAFF. In DNA form, the CDR3 reads TGTGCCAGCAGCTTATCGCCGTGGAACACTGAAGCTTTCTTT.

Remarks on this clonotype: Possible read error: a much larger clone is one base away. CDR3 sequence (DNA): TGTGCCAGCAGCTCCCGGGAAACCTCCTACGAGCAGTACTTC. This translates into CASSSRETSYEQYF. The rearrangement uses TRBV7-9 and TRBJ2-7, with D perhaps TRBD2 (5 bases). The CDR3 length is 14 residues. The germline V and J ends were trimmed by 4 bases and 0 bases, with 10 bases remaining between them. Germline CDR1 SEHNR, CDR2 FQNEAQ (reference sequence).

In this sample, this clonotype turned up many times. V usage is TRBV29-1 and J usage is TRBJ2-7; D is perhaps TRBD1 or TRBD2 (5 bases each). There are 16 residues in the CDR3. The V end lost 4 bases, the J end lost 1 base, and 20 bases lay between the germline ends. CDR1 SQVTM and CDR2 ANQGSEA come from the germline V gene. The DNA for the CDR3 is TGCAGCGTTGGGGGAGAAGACAGCCTTTGGTCCTACGAGCAGTACTTC. Encoded protein: CSVGGEDSLWSYEQYF.

This clonotype was recorded many times. The chain couples TRBV5-1 to TRBJ2-5, with 10 nucleotides matching TRBD2. The ends lost 0 bases at V and 2 bases at J; junction bases unmatched: 4. The germline V gene encodes CDR1 SGHRS and CDR2 YFSETQ. CDR3 size: 16 residues. CDR3 in DNA: TGCGCCAGCAGCTTGGGCAATAGCGGGGGGCAAGAGACCCAGTACTTC. Encoded protein: CASSLGNSGGQETQYF.

This clonotype was detected a few times. At one boundary the junction diverges from the germline segment, which might be a read error. The chain links TRBV20-1 to TRBJ2-7; no clear D. The germline CDR1 and CDR2 sequences are DFQATT and SNEGSKA (reference sequence). The CDR3 contains 9 residues. CDR3 protein: CSTSHEQYF. CDR3 DNA sequence: TGCAGTACCTCCCACGAGCAGTACTTC.

Ten or more counts support this clonotype. The V and J genes are TRBV4-2 and TRBJ2-3, with D hard to call. V was clipped by 1 base and J by 7 bases, with 6 bases between them. This CDR3 is 12 amino acids long. The germline gives CDR1 LGHNA, CDR2 YNFKEQ. In DNA form, the CDR3 reads TGTGCCAGCAGCCAAGGAGACAATACGCAGTATTTT. Translated: CASSQGDNTQYF.

This clonotype was picked up many times. The J gene is TRBJ1-2, the V gene TRBV20-1; the D gene is possibly TRBD1 (5 bases). Trimming removed 3 bases at V and 8 bases at J, with 7 bases between. Germline V lookup: CDR1 DFQATT, CDR2 SNEGSKA (reference sequence). CDR3 length: 10 amino acids. The CDR3 DNA sequence: TGCAGTGCTAGGCCAGGGGGCTACACCTTC. Translation: CSARPGGYTF.

On this clonotype itself: A single base separates this from a much larger clone, so it may be a read error. V usage is TRBV6-6 and J usage is TRBJ1-2; 9 nucleotides line up with TRBD1. The CDR3 loop spans 16 amino acids. CDR1 and CDR2 from the germline V gene are MNHNY and SVGAGI (reference sequence). J gave up 4 bases and V 5 bases, and 11 bases lay outside the gene matches. The CDR3 is CASSQTGGTYGYGYTF. The CDR3 DNA is TGTGCCAGCAGTCAGACAGGGGGTACATATGGCTATGGCTACACCTTC.

In this sample, this clonotype turned up many times. Here the CDR3 reads CASRREGQGYTF. The CDR3, as DNA: TGCGCCAGCAGGAGGGAAGGCCAGGGCTACACCTTC. The chain has TRBV10-2 and TRBJ1-2; D call uncertain. The V gene's germline CDR1 is WSHSY and CDR2 SAAADI. CDR3 length: 12 amino acids. V was clipped by 6 bases and J by 8 bases, with 13 bases between them.

The gene calls are TRBV6-1 and TRBJ2-7, with 7 bases matching TRBD1. After removal of 10 bases from V and 7 bases from J, the junction contained 13 bases not matched to a gene. From germline, CDR1 is MNHNS and CDR2 SASEGT. The CDR3 covers 13 residues. CDR3 amino acids: CATGTEFLREQYF. In DNA form, the CDR3 reads TGTGCCACGGGGACAGAGTTCTTGAGAGAGCAGTACTTC.

This clonotype was found many times. The V call is TRBV12-3 or TRBV12-4, the J call TRBJ1-1, with D tentatively TRBD1 (6 bases). This CDR3 is 14 amino acids long. V gave up 5 bases and J gave up 4 bases, with 14 bases separating them. The CDR3 reads CASSLRGAGTEAFF. The CDR3 coding sequence is TGTGCCAGCAGTCTCAGGGGTGCGGGCACTGAAGCTTTCTTT.

This clonotype appeared many times. DNA for the CDR3: TGCAGTGCGTTAGGGGACAGGGACTCCTACAATGAGCAGTTCTTC. It encodes CSALGDRDSYNEQFF. This chain connects TRBV20-1 to TRBJ2-1; 9 bases fit TRBD1. This CDR3 contains 15 residues. Germline V gene lookup returns CDR1 DFQATT and CDR2 SNEGSKA (reference sequence). With 6 bases clipped from V and 0 bases from J, the junction kept 6 bases outside the gene matches.

This clonotype was seen ten or more times. This chain uses TRBV20-1 with TRBJ1-2; D is undetermined. V lost 1 base and J lost 4, with 13 bases in between. There are 14 residues in the CDR3. Germline loops: CDR1 DFQATT, CDR2 SNEGSKA (reference sequence). The CDR3 nucleotides are TGCAGTGCTAGAGCAGTTAACAGTATCTATGGCTACACCTTC. Translating it yields CSARAVNSIYGYTF.